Sequencing of this T cell receptor (beta chain) was carried out in a study of blood T cell repertoires in COVID-19. Assay: immunoSEQ multiplex PCR; the TCRdb copy retains only in-frame clones and omits some. This sample carries roughly 220,000 clones, approximately 80% of them seen once, and the ten largest clones take approximately 1.3%. V lost 3 bases and J 0 bases, leaving 12 bases between the germline ends. The CDR3 consists of 16 residues. Germline V CDR1 and CDR2: ENHRY, SYGVKD. The clonotype was recovered from a woman between 40 and 55 years old with acute COVID-19. The rearrangement joins TRBV10-3 to TRBJ1-3, with unresolved D. Specimen: PBMCs or T cells enriched from blood (not recorded which). In DNA form, the CDR3 reads TGTGCCATCAGTGACCCTAACAGAGCCTCTGGAAACACCATATATTTT. It is translated as CAISDPNRASGNTIYF.